This TCR beta chain originates from a study of T cells expressing NK-cell markers. Germline CDR1 SGHRS, CDR2 YFSETQ. The CDR3 consists of 13 residues. After re-calling the 5' RACE reads, TCRdb lists one entry per CDR3 protein, DNA absent. This sample contains 450,000 to 600,000 distinct CDR3 sequences. The chain has TRBV5-1 and TRBJ2-1; TCRdb picks TRBD2, but there is no DNA to check that call. This clonotype was sampled from a young man in good health. Input material: blood T cells: a sorted CD56 or NKG2C T cell subset, CD4+ or CD8+ T cells, or bulk PBMC T cells (not recorded which). The CDR3 here is CASRREAYNEQFF.